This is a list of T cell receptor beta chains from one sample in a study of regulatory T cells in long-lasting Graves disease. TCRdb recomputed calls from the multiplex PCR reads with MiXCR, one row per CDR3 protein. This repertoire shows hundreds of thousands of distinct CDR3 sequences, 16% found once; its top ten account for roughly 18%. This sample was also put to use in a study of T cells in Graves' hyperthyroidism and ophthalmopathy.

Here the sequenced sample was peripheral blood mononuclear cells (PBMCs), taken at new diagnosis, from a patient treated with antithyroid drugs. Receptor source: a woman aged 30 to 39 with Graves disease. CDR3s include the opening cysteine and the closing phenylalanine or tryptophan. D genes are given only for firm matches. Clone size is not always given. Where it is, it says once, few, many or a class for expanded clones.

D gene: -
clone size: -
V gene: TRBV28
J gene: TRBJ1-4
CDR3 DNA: TGTGCCAGCAGCCCGGACAGTGAAGATGAAAAACTGTTTTTT
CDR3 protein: CASSPDSEDEKLFF

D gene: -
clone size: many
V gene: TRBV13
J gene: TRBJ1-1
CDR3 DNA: TGTGCCAGCAGCCCGACCCAGGGGAGGACTGAAGCTTTCTTT
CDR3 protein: CASSPTQGRTEAFF

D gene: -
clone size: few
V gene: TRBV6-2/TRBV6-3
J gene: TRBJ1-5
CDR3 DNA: TGTGCCAACAGTTCGGGAGGGGGGATAAATCAGCCCCAGCATTTT
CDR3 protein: CANSSGGGINQPQHF

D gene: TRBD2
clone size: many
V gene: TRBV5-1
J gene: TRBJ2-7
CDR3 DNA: TGCGCCAGCCGACCGGGACTAGCGGTTAGCTCCTACGAGCAGTACTTC
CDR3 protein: CASRPGLAVSSYEQYF

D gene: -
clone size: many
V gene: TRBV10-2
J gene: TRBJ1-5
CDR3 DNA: TGCGCCAGCAGGAAGGGGGGGGATCAGCCCCAGCATTTT
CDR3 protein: CASRKGGDQPQHF

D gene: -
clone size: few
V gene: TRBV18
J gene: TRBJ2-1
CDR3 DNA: TGTGCCAGCTCAGACCAAGGGGTTGGTATTGAGCAGTTCTTC
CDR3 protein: CASSDQGVGIEQFF

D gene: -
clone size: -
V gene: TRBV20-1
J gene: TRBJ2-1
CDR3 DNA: TGCAGTGCTAGAGATAGAGGCTTTTCGGCCAATGAGCAGTTCTTC
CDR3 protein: CSARDRGFSANEQFF

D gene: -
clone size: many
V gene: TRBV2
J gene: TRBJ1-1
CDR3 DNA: TGTGCCAGCCGGGTTCTGATGGAAATCATGAACACTGAAGCTTTCTTT
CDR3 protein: CASRVLMEIMNTEAFF

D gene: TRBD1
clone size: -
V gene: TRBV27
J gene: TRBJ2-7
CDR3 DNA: TGTGCCAGCAGTTTGCGGGACAGGGCTTACGGCTCCCCCTACGAGCAGTACTTC
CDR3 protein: CASSLRDRAYGSPYEQYF

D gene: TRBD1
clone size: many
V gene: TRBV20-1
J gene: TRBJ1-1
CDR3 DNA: TGCAGTGCTAGGGGACAGGGGGTGAACACTGAAGCTTTCTTT
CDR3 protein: CSARGQGVNTEAFF

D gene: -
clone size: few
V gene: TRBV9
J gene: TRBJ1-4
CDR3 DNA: TGTGCCAGCAGCGTAAGGGACCGGTGGGGGGAAAAACTGTTTTTT
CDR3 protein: CASSVRDRWGEKLFF

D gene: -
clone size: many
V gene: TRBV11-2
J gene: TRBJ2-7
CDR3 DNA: TGTGCCAGCAGCGCTCTAGGGATGAGGGGCTACGAGCAGTACTTC
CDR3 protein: CASSALGMRGYEQYF

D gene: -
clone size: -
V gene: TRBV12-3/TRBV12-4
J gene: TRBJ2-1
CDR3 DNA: TGTGCCAGCAGTTTTTCATGGTCGGGCTCCTACAATGAGCAGTTCTTC
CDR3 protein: CASSFSWSGSYNEQFF

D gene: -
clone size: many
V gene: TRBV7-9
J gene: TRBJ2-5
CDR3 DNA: TGTGCCAGCAGCTTAGCGACCGTTTTCCAAGAGACCCAGTACTTC
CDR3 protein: CASSLATVFQETQYF

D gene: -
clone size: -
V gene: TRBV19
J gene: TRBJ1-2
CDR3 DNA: TGTGCCAGTAGTAAAACAGCCGTACCCAATGGCTACACCTTC
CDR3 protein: CASSKTAVPNGYTF

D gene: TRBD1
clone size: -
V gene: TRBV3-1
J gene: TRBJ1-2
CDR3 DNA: TGTGCCAGCACGCAGGGACAGGACACCGCCCGGTTCTATGGCTACACCTTC
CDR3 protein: CASTQGQDTARFYGYTF

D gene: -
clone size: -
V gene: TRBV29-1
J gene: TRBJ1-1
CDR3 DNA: TGCAGCGTTGAACGGGGGCCGAGGACTGAAGCTTTCTTT
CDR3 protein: CSVERGPRTEAFF

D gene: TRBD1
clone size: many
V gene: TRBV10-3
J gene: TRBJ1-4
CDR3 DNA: TGTGCCATCAGTAACGACGGACAGGGTGGTGAAAAACTGTTTTTT
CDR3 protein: CAISNDGQGGEKLFF

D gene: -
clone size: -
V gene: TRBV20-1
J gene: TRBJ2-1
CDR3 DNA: TGCAGTGCTATACTCGCTCCCCACAATGAGCAGTTCTTC
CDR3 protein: CSAILAPHNEQFF

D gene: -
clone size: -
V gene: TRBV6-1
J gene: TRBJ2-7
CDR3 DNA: TGTGCCAGCAGAAAAGCGGTGGGCTCCTACGAGCAGTACTTC
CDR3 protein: CASRKAVGSYEQYF

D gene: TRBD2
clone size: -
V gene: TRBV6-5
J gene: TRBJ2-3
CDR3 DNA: TGTGCCAGCAGTTTTGGACTAGCGGGAACTGAGGGCACAGATACGCAGTATTTT
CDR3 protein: CASSFGLAGTEGTDTQYF

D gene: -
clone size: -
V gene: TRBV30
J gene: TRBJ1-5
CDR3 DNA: TGTGCCTGGAGTGTAGGAGGAATCAAGCCCCAGCATTTT
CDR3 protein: CAWSVGGIKPQHF

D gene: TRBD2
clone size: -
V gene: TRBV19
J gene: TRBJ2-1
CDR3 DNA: TGTGCCAGTAGACCCTCCGGGAGGCAGGGACTCGAGCAGTTCTTC
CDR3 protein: CASRPSGRQGLEQFF

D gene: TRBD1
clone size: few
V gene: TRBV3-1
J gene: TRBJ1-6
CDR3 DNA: TGTGCCAGCAGCCCTACAGGGGGCATTTCACCCCTCCACTTT
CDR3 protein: CASSPTGGISPLHF

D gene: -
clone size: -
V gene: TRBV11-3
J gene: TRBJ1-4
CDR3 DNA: TGTGCCAGAAGCCGACGGCCTAATGAAAAACTGTTTTTT
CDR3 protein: CARSRRPNEKLFF

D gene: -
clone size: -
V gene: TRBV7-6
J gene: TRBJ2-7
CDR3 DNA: TGTGCCAGCAGCTTAACCGGGACAAGTTCCTACGAGCAGTACTTC
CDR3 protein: CASSLTGTSSYEQYF

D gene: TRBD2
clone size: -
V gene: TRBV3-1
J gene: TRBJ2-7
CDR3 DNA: TGTGCCAGCAGCCACGCCAGCGGGGACCCACCTTACGAGCAGTACTTC
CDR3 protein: CASSHASGDPPYEQYF

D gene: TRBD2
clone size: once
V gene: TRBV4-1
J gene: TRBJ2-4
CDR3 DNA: TGCGCCAGCAGCCCCCCCCGGACTAGCGGACAGAACATTCAGTACTTC
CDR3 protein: CASSPPRTSGQNIQYF

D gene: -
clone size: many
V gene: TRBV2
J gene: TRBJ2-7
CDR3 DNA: TGTGCCAGCAGTGAAGCCCCTTACGAGCAGTACTTC
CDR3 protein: CASSEAPYEQYF

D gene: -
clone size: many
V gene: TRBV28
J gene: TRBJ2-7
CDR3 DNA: TGTGCCAGCAGTCTAGGACAGTTAAGCCACTACGAGCAGTACTTC
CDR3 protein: CASSLGQLSHYEQYF

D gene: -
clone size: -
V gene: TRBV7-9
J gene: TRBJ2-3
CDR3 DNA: TGTGCCAGCAGCTCACCAATGGTTACGACAGATACGCAGTATTTT
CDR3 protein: CASSSPMVTTDTQYF

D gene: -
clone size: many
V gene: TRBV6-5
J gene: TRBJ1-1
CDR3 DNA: TGTGCCAGCAGTTACGAGGGCGCGGAAGCTTTCTTT
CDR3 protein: CASSYEGAEAFF

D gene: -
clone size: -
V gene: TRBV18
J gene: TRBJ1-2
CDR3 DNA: TGTGCCAGCTCACCACAGGGGACCTTTAACTATGGCTACACCTTC
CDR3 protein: CASSPQGTFNYGYTF

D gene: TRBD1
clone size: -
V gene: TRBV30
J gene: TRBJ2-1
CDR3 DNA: TGTGCCTGGAGTCCCGGACAGGGGGCTGACAATGAGCAGTTCTTC
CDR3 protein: CAWSPGQGADNEQFF

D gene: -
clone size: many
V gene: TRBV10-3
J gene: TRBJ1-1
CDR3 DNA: TGTGCCATCAGTGAGCCGAGGAAGCATAATAAGAACACTGAAGCTTTCTTT
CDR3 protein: CAISEPRKHNKNTEAFF

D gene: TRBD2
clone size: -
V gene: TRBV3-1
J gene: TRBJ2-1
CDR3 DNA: TGTGCCAGCAGCCAAGAAGGGTTGGGACTAGCGGGACCCGCATCCCTCCATGAGCAGTTCTTC
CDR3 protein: CASSQEGLGLAGPASLHEQFF

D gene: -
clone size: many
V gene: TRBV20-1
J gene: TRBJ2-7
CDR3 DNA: TGCAGTGCTAGAGATTGGTCCGGGGCAGGTCTATCCTACGAGCAGTACTTC
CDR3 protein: CSARDWSGAGLSYEQYF

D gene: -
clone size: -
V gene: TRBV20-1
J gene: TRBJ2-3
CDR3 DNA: TGCAGTGCTAGAGATTGGGGGGCCCGCGGGAATACGCAGTATTTT
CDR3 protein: CSARDWGARGNTQYF

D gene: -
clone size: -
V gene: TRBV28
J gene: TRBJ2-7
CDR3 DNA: TGTGCCAGCAGACTCCTATGGGGGCCTGGCTACGAGCAGTACTTC
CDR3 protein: CASRLLWGPGYEQYF